This TCR beta chain was profiled in a study of T cell repertoires in cytomegalovirus infection. MiXCR was run by TCRdb on the reads, yielding one entry per CDR3 protein. The sample comprises around 800,000 distinct CDR3 sequences, approximately 32% of which are singletons, and around 12% rests with the top ten. With regard to this clonotype: Its antigen is not known.

CDR1 and CDR2 from the germline V gene are SGHAT and FQNNGV. V gave up 0 bases and J gave up 2 bases, with 11 bases separating them. The CDR3 is 15 amino acids. The sample was cultured CD8+ T cells from PBMCs, taken from culture after CMV antigen stimulation. This TCR derives from a human donor in good health (CMV status not recorded). Some clones in this sample may be carry-over from other donors' samples. The genes are TRBV11-2 and TRBJ2-7; D is uncertain. CDR3 residues: CASSLEFASTYEQYF. In DNA form, the CDR3 reads TGTGCCAGCAGCTTAGAGTTTGCCAGTACCTACGAGCAGTACTTC. Full variable domain (remainder filled in from reference TRBV11-2 and TRBJ2-7): EAGVAQSPRYKIIEKRQSVAFWCNPISGHATLYWYQQILGQGPKLLIQFQNNGVVDDSQLPKDRFSAERLKGVDSTLKIQPAKLEDSAVYLCASSLEFASTYEQYFGPGTRLTVT.